This TCR beta chain stems from a study of T cell repertoires in cytomegalovirus infection. About the study: Signatures in public TCR beta sequences pointed to both CMV infection and matching HLA type.

This clonotype came up many times. Its specificity is unknown. TCRdb fed the reads into MiXCR, producing one record per CDR3 protein. The table shows roughly 130,000 distinct CDR3 sequences, with approximately 9.2% occurring only once. V dropped 1 base and J dropped 4; count of bases not matched to a gene: 3. The V gene's germline CDR1 is LNHDA and CDR2 SQIVND (reference sequence). The CDR3 is 15 residues long. General study findings and limits: Frequencies of public TCR beta families were cumulated, and this identified carriers of CMV plus the relevant HLA.

This clonotype was obtained from a human donor in good health (CMV status not recorded). Some clones in this sample may be carry-over from other donors' samples. The chain carries TRBV19 and TRBJ2-2; 7 nucleotides align to TRBD1. The sequenced sample consisted of PBMCs. In nucleotides, the CDR3 is TGTGCCAGTAGTATAGGGACAGGATTCACCGGGGAGCTGTTTTTT. Translated: CASSIGTGFTGELFF.